This TCR beta chain appears in the sequencing data of a study of monozygotic twins with inflammatory bowel disease. Overall study findings and caveats: Fewer shared clonotypes with others were found in IBD patients than in healthy twins, especially with disease activity. Distinction of different T cell subtypes was not possible.

It was from whole blood, with no T cell sorting, that total RNA was isolated. Reanalyzing the 5' RACE reads, TCRdb keeps one entry per CDR3 protein, without DNA. The listing contains fewer than 400,000 distinct CDR3 sequences. About this clonotype itself: Its antigen is currently unknown.

Germline V gives CDR1 MNHEY, CDR2 SVGAGI. The CDR3 extends over 16 amino acids. This receptor was obtained from a human donor with ulcerative colitis or Crohn's disease, or a healthy co-twin of an affected twin (not recorded which). The sequencing input was blood. The rearrangement joins TRBV6-5 to TRBJ2-1; as DNA is missing, the TRBD2 call by TCRdb cannot be tested. The CDR3 sequence is CASSSGKTSGSHEQFF.